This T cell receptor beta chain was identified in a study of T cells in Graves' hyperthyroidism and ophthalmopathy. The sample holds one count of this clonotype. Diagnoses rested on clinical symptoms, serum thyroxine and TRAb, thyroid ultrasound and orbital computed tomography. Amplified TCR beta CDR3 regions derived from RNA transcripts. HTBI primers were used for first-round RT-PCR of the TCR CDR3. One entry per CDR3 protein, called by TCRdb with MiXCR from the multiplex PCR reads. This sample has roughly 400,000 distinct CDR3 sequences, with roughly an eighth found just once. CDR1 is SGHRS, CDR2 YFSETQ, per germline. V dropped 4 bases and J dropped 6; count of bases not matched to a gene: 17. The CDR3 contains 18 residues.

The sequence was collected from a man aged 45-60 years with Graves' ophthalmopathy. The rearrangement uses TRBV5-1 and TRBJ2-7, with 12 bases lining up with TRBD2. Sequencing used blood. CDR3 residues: CASSEPGLAGLPPVEQYF. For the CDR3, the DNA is TGCGCCAGCAGCGAGCCGGGACTAGCGGGTCTTCCCCCTGTCGAGCAGTACTTC.